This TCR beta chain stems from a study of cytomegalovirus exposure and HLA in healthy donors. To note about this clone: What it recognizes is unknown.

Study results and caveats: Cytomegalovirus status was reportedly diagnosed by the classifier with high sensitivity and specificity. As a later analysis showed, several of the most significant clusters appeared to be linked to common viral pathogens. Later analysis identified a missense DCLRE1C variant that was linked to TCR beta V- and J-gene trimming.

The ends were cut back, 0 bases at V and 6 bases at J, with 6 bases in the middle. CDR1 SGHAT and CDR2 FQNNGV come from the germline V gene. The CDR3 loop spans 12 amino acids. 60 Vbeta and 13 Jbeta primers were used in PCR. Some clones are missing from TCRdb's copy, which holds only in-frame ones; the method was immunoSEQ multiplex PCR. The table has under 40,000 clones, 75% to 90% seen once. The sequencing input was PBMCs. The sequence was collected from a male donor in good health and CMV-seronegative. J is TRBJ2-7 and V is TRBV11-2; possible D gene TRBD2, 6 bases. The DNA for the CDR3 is TGTGCCAGCAGCTTAGACGGGGGCGAGCAGTACTTC. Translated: CASSLDGGEQYF.